These 30 T cell receptor beta chains share one sample of origin, sequenced in a study of shared clonotypes between healthy human individuals. The repertoire was sequenced with immunoSEQ multiplex PCR; TCRdb's copy has only in-frame clones and lacks some. This table holds over a million clones, about 80% found once. Sequencing was performed on memory CD4+ T cells from PBMCs. The subset denotes: CD45RA-negative fraction. The receptors derive from a man between 18 and 29 years old in good health. Some clones in this sample may be carry-over from other donors' samples.

The chain joins TRBV9 to TRBJ2-7; 12 bases fit TRBD2. V was pared by 0 bases and J by 4 bases, with 11 bases of the junction left unmatched. This CDR3 is built from 18 residues. CDR1 and CDR2 from the germline V gene are SGDLS and YYNGEE. The CDR3: CASSVEWWGGTSGYEQYF. CDR3 coding DNA: TGTGCCAGCAGCGTAGAGTGGTGGGGAGGGACTAGCGGGTACGAGCAGTACTTC.

About this clone: A single base is all that separates this from a far larger clone, so a read error is likely. J is TRBJ1-5 and V is TRBV30, with D perhaps matching TRBD1 (5 bases). Germline CDR1 and CDR2: GTSNPN and SVGIG (reference sequence). The germline V and J ends were trimmed by 3 bases and 5 bases, with 11 bases remaining between them. The CDR3 extends over 13 amino acids. In DNA form, the CDR3 reads TGTGCCTGGAGCTCCGGGACCCATCAGCCCCAGCATTTT. This gives the protein CAWSSGTHQPQHF.

V usage is TRBV28 and J usage is TRBJ2-6; no firm D call. Germline lookup yields CDR1 MDHEN and CDR2 SYDVKM. This CDR3 spans 17 amino acids. V shed 3 bases and J shed 0 bases, with 12 bases lying between them. DNA of the CDR3: TGTGCCAGCAGTTTGCGATTACACCTCTCTGGGGCCAACGTCCTGACTTTC. It translates to CASSLRLHLSGANVLTF.

This chain links TRBV29-1 with TRBJ1-1; tentatively, D is TRBD1 (5 bases). Trimming took off 8 bases at V and 0 bases at J, with 10 bases between the two ends. CDR3 length equals 12 residues. CDR1 is SQVTM, CDR2 ANQGSEA, per germline. The CDR3 nucleotides are TGCAGCAGCCGGGGCCTGAACACTGAAGCTTTCTTT. This encodes CSSRGLNTEAFF.

The CDR3 DNA reads as TGTGCCAGCAGTTATGAGCTCCCCAGGGGGCTCCACGAGCAGTACTTC. Translation: CASSYELPRGLHEQYF. The chain uses TRBV6-5 and TRBJ2-7; TRBD1 aligns across 8 bases. Germline CDR1 reads MNHEY; CDR2 reads SVGAGI. CDR3 length: 16 amino acids. The trim removed 3 bases at V and 5 bases at J, leaving 12 bases unmatched.

The chain links TRBV18 to TRBJ1-2; no clear D gene. Germline-derived CDR1 and CDR2 are KGHSH and LQKENI. Trimming took off 3 bases at V and 2 bases at J, with 13 bases between the two ends. This CDR3 contains 15 residues. This CDR3 reads CASSPPYNGNYGYTF. DNA of the CDR3: TGTGCCAGCTCACCCCCTTACAACGGAAACTATGGCTACACCTTC.

V gene TRBV5-1 combines with J gene TRBJ1-5; possible D gene TRBD1, 6 bases. The germline V gene has CDR1 SGHRS and CDR2 YFSETQ. The CDR3 sequence is 15 residues long. V lost 4 bases to trimming and J lost 7 bases, with 18 bases between them. CDR3 in DNA: TGCGCCAGCAGCCCCCAAGGGGTACAGGGACAGCCCCAGCATTTT. The encoded protein is CASSPQGVQGQPQHF.

This clone was picked up one time. This chain joins TRBV5-1 and TRBJ1-2; D call uncertain. The germline V gene encodes CDR1 SGHRS and CDR2 YFSETQ. V lost 0 bases and J 0 bases, leaving 12 bases between the germline ends. The CDR3 runs 16 residues. The CDR3 coding sequence is TGCGCCAGCAGCTTGGAGGGCTACGCTTCTAACTATGGCTACACCTTC. Residues: CASSLEGYASNYGYTF.

The chain is built from TRBV28 and TRBJ1-3, with D tentatively TRBD1 (6 bases). The ends were cut back, 6 bases at V and 1 base at J, with 7 bases in the middle. CDR1 and CDR2 from the germline V gene are MDHEN and SYDVKM. This CDR3 is 13 amino acids long. For the CDR3, the DNA is TGTGCCAGCAGCGACAGGTCTGGAAACACCATATATTTT. It translates to CASSDRSGNTIYF.

The rearrangement links TRBV2 to TRBJ2-7, with 7 bases fitting TRBD1. CDR3 length equals 13 residues. V dropped 5 bases and J dropped 3; count of bases not matched to a gene: 4. Germline CDR1 SNHLY, CDR2 FYNNEI. Written as DNA, the CDR3 is TGTGCCAGCAGTTTTGGACAGGTCTACGAGCAGTACTTC. Its protein product is CASSFGQVYEQYF. Full variable domain (outside the CDR3, taken from reference TRBV2 and TRBJ2-7): EPEVTQTPSHQVTQMGQEVILRCVPISNHLYFYWYRQILGQKVEFLVSFYNNEISEKSEIFDDQFSVERPDGSNFTLKIRSTKLEDSAMYFCASSFGQVYEQYFGPGTRLTVT.

The chain links TRBV6-1 to TRBJ1-5; D not resolved. CDR1 and CDR2 (germline): MNHNS, SASEGT. V was clipped by 4 bases and J by 0 bases, with 7 bases between them. The CDR3 contains 14 residues. The chain's CDR3 is CASSASLSNQPQHF. The CDR3 bases are TGTGCCAGCAGTGCAAGCCTTAGCAATCAGCCCCAGCATTTT.

The DNA for the CDR3 is TGTGCCAGCAGTTTAGGGGCTCCCCCCACGCAGTATTTT. Protein sequence: CASSLGAPPTQYF. The rearrangement links TRBV28 to TRBJ2-3; the D gene is possibly TRBD1 (5 bases). Germline V gene lookup returns CDR1 MDHEN and CDR2 SYDVKM. The CDR3 runs 13 residues. Trimming took off 2 bases at V and 9 bases at J, with 12 bases between the two ends.

J is TRBJ2-1 and V is TRBV20-1, with a possible D match to TRBD1 (5 bases). From germline, CDR1 is DFQATT and CDR2 SNEGSKA (reference sequence). The CDR3 loop spans 11 amino acids. The germline V and J ends were trimmed by 5 bases and 15 bases, with 17 bases remaining between them. CDR3 in DNA: TGCAGTGCTTTTCAGGGTCGATACGGGTTCTTC. It specifies CSAFQGRYGFF.

The J gene is TRBJ1-4, the V gene TRBV10-3; 7 positions agree with TRBD1. The junction had 6 bases not matched to a gene; V was cut back by 3 bases and J by 8 bases. Germline V lookup: CDR1 ENHRY, CDR2 SYGVKD. The CDR3 has 14 residues. The CDR3 DNA follows: TGTGCCATCAGTGATTCCAGGGGGGGGGAAAAACTGTTTTTT. Amino acids: CAISDSRGGEKLFF.

There are a few counts of this clone. The chain's CDR3 is CASSLSGTSRSYEQYF. Written as DNA, the CDR3 is TGTGCCAGCAGTCTCTCAGGGACTAGCCGAAGCTACGAGCAGTACTTC. The V call is TRBV28, the J call TRBJ2-7; TRBD2 agrees at 9 bases. The CDR3 sequence is 16 residues long. Germline CDR1 MDHEN, CDR2 SYDVKM. The V segment lost 5 bases and the J segment 3 bases; nucleotides outside the gene matches: 11.

The CDR3 DNA sequence: TGTGCCTGGAGTGTGCCCAGGGCCGAGCAGTACTTC. It encodes CAWSVPRAEQYF. The chain is built from TRBV30 and TRBJ2-7; D may be TRBD1 (5 bases). Trimming took 0 bases from V and 6 from J, leaving 9 bases between them. The CDR3 runs 12 residues. Per the germline V gene, CDR1 is GTSNPN and CDR2 is SVGIG (reference sequence).

This chain uses TRBV7-2 with TRBJ2-7, with D hard to call. The germline CDR1 and CDR2 sequences are SGHTA and FQGNSA. CDR3 size: 12 residues. V lost 5 bases and J 5 bases, leaving 10 bases between the germline ends. The CDR3 is CASSARVDEQYF. The CDR3 coding sequence is TGTGCCAGCAGCGCCCGGGTTGACGAGCAGTACTTC.

The genes are TRBV7-6 and TRBJ2-7; no definite D call. The germline gives CDR1 SGHVS, CDR2 FNYEAQ. The CDR3 loop spans 13 amino acids. The germline V and J ends were trimmed by 5 bases and 5 bases, with 13 bases remaining between them. The CDR3 protein is CASSTPNAHEQYF. CDR3 nucleotide sequence: TGTGCCAGCAGCACCCCGAACGCCCACGAGCAGTACTTC.

Only one count was recorded for this clone. The J gene is TRBJ2-7, the V gene TRBV2; TRBD2 might be the D (7 bases). The CDR3 covers 15 residues. Trimming removed 5 bases from V and 4 bases from J, with 18 bases in between. Per the germline V gene, CDR1 is SNHLY and CDR2 is FYNNEI. CDR3 sequence reads: CASSWRGGSEYEQYF. The CDR3 DNA reads TGTGCCAGCAGTTGGAGGGGGGGCTCAGAATACGAGCAGTACTTC.

The V and J genes are TRBV9 and TRBJ2-2; the D is unclear. Trimming removed 4 bases from V and 6 bases from J, with 7 bases in between. CDR1 SGDLS and CDR2 YYNGEE come from the germline V gene. The CDR3 spans 12 residues. CDR3 protein: CASSPRSGELFF. The DNA for the CDR3 is TGTGCCAGCAGCCCTCGTTCCGGGGAGCTGTTTTTT.

The chain couples TRBV25-1 to TRBJ2-5; D is possibly TRBD2 (6 bases). The J call may be mistaken, given a closer DNA end match to TRBJ2-7. CDR1 and CDR2 from the germline V gene are MGHDK and SYGVNS. There are 14 residues in the CDR3. The CDR3 region is CASKRDSGSYEQYF. The DNA for the CDR3 is TGTGCCAGCAAGAGGGACTCCGGCTCCTACGAGCAGTACTTC.

This rearrangement joins TRBV5-1 to TRBJ2-7; 7 nucleotides agree with TRBD2. The trim removed 0 bases at V and 2 bases at J, leaving 5 bases unmatched. Germline V gives CDR1 SGHRS, CDR2 YFSETQ. The CDR3 is 15 amino acids. As DNA, the CDR3 is TGCGCCAGCAGCTTGGGTCTAGCGGTAGCCTACGAGCAGTACTTC. Its protein product is CASSLGLAVAYEQYF.

CDR3 amino acids: CASSLAGSGGHNEQFF. CDR3 sequence (DNA): TGCGCCAGCAGCTTGGCAGGGTCAGGGGGCCACAATGAGCAGTTCTTC. The rearrangement joins TRBV5-1 to TRBJ2-1; TRBD1 agrees at 8 bases. Germline V gene lookup returns CDR1 SGHRS and CDR2 YFSETQ. There are 16 residues in the CDR3. J lost 5 bases, V lost 0 bases, and 7 bases had no gene match.

This clone was seen at least ten times. The same CDR3 is also encoded by other DNA sequences in this sample. The V gene is TRBV30, the J gene TRBJ1-5, with 8 bases matching TRBD1. Germline V gene lookup returns CDR1 GTSNPN and CDR2 SVGIG (reference sequence). CDR3 size: 15 residues. With 3 bases clipped from V and 2 bases from J, the junction kept 6 bases outside the gene matches. The CDR3 loop is CAWSPLGQGNQPQHF. The CDR3 nucleotides read TGTGCCTGGAGCCCCTTGGGACAGGGCAATCAGCCCCAGCATTTT.

V is TRBV28 and J is TRBJ2-7, with D possibly being TRBD2 (5 bases). V was clipped by 5 bases and J by 2 bases, with 22 bases between them. This CDR3 is 17 amino acids long. CDR1 and CDR2 from the germline V gene are MDHEN and SYDVKM. The CDR3 sequence: CASSPLLPRTGTYEQYF. Written as DNA, the CDR3 is TGTGCCAGCAGTCCCTTATTACCCCGGACGGGAACCTACGAGCAGTACTTC.

As concerns this clone: This specimen includes other DNA sequences encoding the same CDR3. The chain uses TRBV9 and TRBJ2-5, with D possibly TRBD1 on 6 matching bases. CDR1 and CDR2 from the germline V gene are SGDLS and YYNGEE. The CDR3 spans 14 residues. V gave up 3 bases and J gave up 4 bases, with 13 bases separating them. CDR3 bases: TGTGCCAGCAGCGCACAGGGTCTGGGAGAGACCCAGTACTTC. Its protein is CASSAQGLGETQYF.

The rearrangement links TRBV2 to TRBJ2-5; possibly TRBD1 for D (6 bases). The CDR3 loop spans 14 amino acids. In germline, CDR1 is SNHLY, CDR2 FYNNEI. V lost 6 bases and J lost 1, with 12 bases in between. The chain's CDR3 is CASSLQGPQETQYF. CDR3 DNA sequence: TGTGCCAGCAGCCTTCAGGGGCCCCAAGAGACCCAGTACTTC.

The chain carries TRBV28 and TRBJ1-2; the D gene is possibly TRBD1 (6 bases). V lost 5 bases and J 4 bases, leaving 14 bases between the germline ends. In germline, CDR1 is MDHEN, CDR2 SYDVKM. This CDR3 comprises 14 residues. The DNA for the CDR3 is TGTGCCAGCAGTCGCCGGACAGCTACCTATGGCTACACCTTC. Its protein is CASSRRTATYGYTF.

This clone was recorded a few times. The chain is built from TRBV30 and TRBJ2-1, with D hard to call. In germline, CDR1 is GTSNPN, CDR2 SVGIG (reference sequence). V lost 3 bases and J lost 8, with 11 bases in between. The CDR3 spans 12 residues. CDR3 nucleotides: TGTGCCTGGAGCCCTACTGACGATGAGCAGTTCTTC. This sequence encodes CAWSPTDDEQFF.

The chain has TRBV9 and TRBJ2-3; 9 bases agree with TRBD2. V shed 3 bases and J 4 bases; nucleotides not matched to a gene: 12. From germline, CDR1 is SGDLS and CDR2 YYNGEE. The CDR3 has 17 amino acids. The CDR3, as DNA: TGTGCCAGCAGCGGGATCGGGGCGGGAGGGCTGGCAGATACGCAGTATTTT. Translating gives CASSGIGAGGLADTQYF.